The 24 T cell receptor beta chains below all came from one sample that was sequenced in a study of blood T cell repertoires in COVID-19. Repertoires were generated with immunoSEQ multiplex PCR, while TCRdb's copy carries only in-frame clones and drops some. This sample has around 190,000 clones, with about four fifths found just once. Material for sequencing was peripheral blood. These receptors originate from a woman aged 40 to 55 with COVID-19, enrolled during active disease.

The rearrangement links TRBV4-1 to TRBJ1-5; possibly TRBD1 for D (6 bases). This CDR3 has 15 amino acids. The germline V gene encodes CDR1 MGHRA and CDR2 YSYEKL. V lost 1 base to trimming and J lost 5 bases, with 12 bases between them. CDR3 sequence (DNA): TGCGCCAGCAGCCAAGTCAGGACAGAGTATCAGCCCCAGCATTTT. As protein: CASSQVRTEYQPQHF.

This clone was seen more than once but under ten times. V gene TRBV10-3 combines with J gene TRBJ1-1; D gene unclear. The CDR3 loop spans 12 amino acids. V was trimmed by 9 bases and J by 4 bases, leaving 12 bases between them. Germline V gives CDR1 ENHRY, CDR2 SYGVKD. CDR3 residues: CAMRGIGTEAFF. In DNA form, the CDR3 reads TGTGCCATGAGAGGGATTGGCACTGAAGCTTTCTTT.

This rearrangement joins TRBV6-4 to TRBJ2-2; 7 bases are a match to TRBD1. The germline gives CDR1 MRHNA, CDR2 SNTAGT. The junction had 14 bases not matched to a gene; V was cut back by 6 bases and J by 7 bases. The CDR3 has 16 residues. The CDR3 protein is CASSPTRQGSSGELFF. CDR3 nucleotides: TGTGCCAGCAGCCCTACCCGACAGGGTTCTAGCGGGGAGCTGTTTTTT.

J is TRBJ2-3 and V is TRBV11-2, with D possibly matching TRBD2 (6 bases). CDR1 and CDR2 (germline): SGHAT, FQNNGV. The CDR3 is 17 residues long. V was pared by 2 bases and J by 2 bases, with 17 bases between. The CDR3 DNA reads TGTGCCAGCAGCTTATATACCCGGACGGACTACACAGATACGCAGTATTTT. Residues: CASSLYTRTDYTDTQYF.

V is TRBV2 and J is TRBJ1-1; 7 bases align to TRBD1. Germline V gene data show CDR1 as SNHLY and CDR2 as FYNNEI. The CDR3 sequence is 14 residues long. V gave up 5 bases and J gave up 1 base; unmatched junction bases: 4. In DNA form, the CDR3 reads TGTGCCAGCAGTATACAGGGGCCGAACACTGAAGCTTTCTTT. This translates into CASSIQGPNTEAFF.

J is TRBJ2-1 and V is TRBV5-1; 9 bases fit TRBD2. The CDR3 loop spans 16 amino acids. J gave up 6 bases and V 2 bases, and 9 bases lay outside the gene matches. Germline-derived CDR1 and CDR2 are SGHRS and YFSETQ. In DNA, the CDR3 is TGCGCCAGCAGCTTTAGTATAGGACTAGCGACCAATGAGCAGTTCTTC. This codes for CASSFSIGLATNEQFF.

This chain links TRBV6-5 with TRBJ1-2; D gene uncertain. The CDR3 consists of 14 residues. Germline V gene data show CDR1 as MNHEY and CDR2 as SVGAGI. V lost 10 bases and J 0 bases, leaving 15 bases between the germline ends. DNA for the CDR3: TGTGCCACCTTTTCAGAAACCCCTAACTATGGCTACACCTTC. It encodes CATFSETPNYGYTF.

The chain joins TRBV11-2 to TRBJ2-5, with D perhaps TRBD2 (5 bases). CDR1 and CDR2 from the germline V gene are SGHAT and FQNNGV. The CDR3 runs 14 residues. Trimming removed 5 bases from V and 5 bases from J, with 15 bases in between. In nucleotides, the CDR3 is TGTGCCAGCAGCCCTACGAGGGCGCAGGAGACCCAGTACTTC. Amino acid sequence: CASSPTRAQETQYF.

The chain links TRBV29-1 to TRBJ1-1, with D perhaps TRBD1 (6 bases). The V gene lost 4 bases and the J gene lost 10 bases, with 13 bases spanning the gap. Germline V gives CDR1 SQVTM, CDR2 ANQGSEA. The CDR3 contains 11 residues. Here the CDR3 reads CSVAWGLGAFF. CDR3 in DNA: TGCAGCGTTGCGTGGGGGCTTGGAGCTTTCTTT.

The chain is built from TRBV25-1 and TRBJ2-2, with TRBD2 matching 13 bases. CDR3 length: 16 amino acids. With 2 bases clipped from V and 8 bases from J, the junction kept 5 bases outside the gene matches. Germline V gene sequence: CDR1 MGHDK, CDR2 SYGVNS. In DNA form, the CDR3 reads TGTGCCAGCAGTGAAAGACTAGCGGGAGGAGGAGGGGAGCTGTTTTTT. Its translation is CASSERLAGGGGELFF.

Worth noting for this clone: The junction does not match germline at one end; this may be a read error. This chain links TRBV6-5 with TRBJ1-2; unclear D gene. This CDR3 contains 14 residues. Looked up from germline, CDR1 is MNHEY and CDR2 is SVGAGI. CDR3 nucleotide sequence: TGTGCCAGCAGTTCAACGGAGGACGAGTATGCCTACACCTTC. This translates into CASSSTEDEYAYTF.

The V and J genes are TRBV5-1 and TRBJ2-2; TRBD1 aligns across 8 bases. J lost 0 bases, V lost 1 base, and 5 bases had no gene match. CDR3 length equals 17 residues. Germline CDR1 is SGHRS and CDR2 is YFSETQ. CDR3 coding DNA: TGCGCCAGCAGCTTGTACAGGGGGGCCGCGAACACCGGGGAGCTGTTTTTT. This sequence encodes CASSLYRGAANTGELFF.

The J gene is TRBJ1-2, the V gene TRBV2; D perhaps matches TRBD1 (6 bases). V was trimmed by 0 bases and J by 4 bases, leaving 12 bases between them. CDR1 SNHLY and CDR2 FYNNEI come from the germline V gene. CDR3 length: 15 amino acids. Here the CDR3 reads CASSEASGQIYGYTF. The CDR3 bases are TGTGCCAGCAGTGAAGCCAGCGGACAGATCTATGGCTACACCTTC. Supplemented by reference TRBV2 and TRBJ1-2, the full variable domain reads EPEVTQTPSHQVTQMGQEVILRCVPISNHLYFYWYRQILGQKVEFLVSFYNNEISEKSEIFDDQFSVERPDGSNFTLKIRSTKLEDSAMYFCASSEASGQIYGYTFGSGTRLTVV.

The rearrangement links TRBV6-5 to TRBJ2-1, with D perhaps TRBD2 (6 bases). The CDR3 consists of 14 residues. V was shortened by 10 bases and J by 2 bases, with 15 bases between the two germline ends. CDR1 and CDR2 (germline): MNHEY, SVGAGI. CDR3: CAIRSGGTYNEQFF. The DNA for the CDR3 is TGTGCCATCAGGTCCGGGGGTACCTACAATGAGCAGTTCTTC.

The chain employs TRBV19 and TRBJ2-1; TRBD1 aligns across 10 bases. With 4 bases clipped from V and 7 bases from J, the junction kept 10 bases outside the gene matches. The CDR3 is 16 amino acids. The germline V gene has CDR1 LNHDA and CDR2 SQIVND (reference sequence). The CDR3 DNA sequence: TGTGCCAGTAGTACGGACTGGACAGGGGGTAGGAATGAGCAGTTCTTC. Protein sequence: CASSTDWTGGRNEQFF.

This rearrangement joins TRBV9 to TRBJ1-4; D gene ambiguous. V was shortened by 2 bases and J by 4 bases, with 9 bases between the two germline ends. Germline V CDR1 and CDR2: SGDLS, YYNGEE. This CDR3 has 14 amino acids. The CDR3 DNA reads TGTGCCAGCAGCGTCGACGGGTTTAATGAAAAACTGTTTTTT. It codes for CASSVDGFNEKLFF.

This clone appeared many times. This chain links TRBV10-1 with TRBJ1-1; D gene ambiguous. Deletions cut 0 bases from V and 9 bases from J, with 14 bases between. Per the germline V gene, CDR1 is WNHNN and CDR2 is SYGVQD (reference sequence). There are 14 residues in the CDR3. CDR3 protein: CASSESGPSGKAFF. CDR3 nucleotide sequence: TGCGCCAGCAGTGAGTCTGGCCCGTCGGGGAAAGCTTTCTTT.

The CDR3 nucleotides are TGTGCCAGTAGACGGGCGGGACTAGCGGGAGATAGCAATGAGCAGTTCTTC. Translated, it gives CASRRAGLAGDSNEQFF. The V and J genes are TRBV19 and TRBJ2-1; 14 bases fit TRBD2. V lost 6 bases, J lost 6 bases, and 10 bases stayed unmatched. The CDR3 has 17 residues. Germline V gives CDR1 LNHDA, CDR2 SQIVND (reference sequence).

The rearrangement links TRBV27 to TRBJ2-1; 9 positions agree with TRBD2. Unmatched junction bases numbered 11, after V lost 8 bases and J lost 6 bases. Germline-derived CDR1 and CDR2 are MNHEY and SMNVEV (reference sequence). The CDR3 has 15 amino acids. Written as DNA, the CDR3 is TGTGCCAGCCAGGGAGCGGGAGGAGTACCCAATGAGCAGTTCTTC. Residues: CASQGAGGVPNEQFF.

The J gene is TRBJ1-2, the V gene TRBV4-1; TRBD1 matches 9 bases. The CDR3 is 15 residues long. Unmatched junction bases numbered 4, after V lost 1 base and J lost 4 bases. The germline gives CDR1 MGHRA, CDR2 YSYEKL. This CDR3 is CASSQGRQGGYGYTF. CDR3 sequence (DNA): TGCGCCAGCAGCCAAGGTCGACAGGGGGGCTATGGCTACACCTTC.

V usage is TRBV18 and J usage is TRBJ1-1, with D hard to call. V lost 3 bases to trimming and J lost 3 bases, with 11 bases between them. CDR3 length: 14 amino acids. CDR1 and CDR2 from the germline V gene are KGHSH and LQKENI. CDR3 region: CASSPIEGDTEAFF. The CDR3 DNA is TGTGCCAGCTCACCCATCGAGGGAGACACTGAAGCTTTCTTT. Complete variable domain (other parts from reference TRBV18 and TRBJ1-1): NAGVMQNPRHLVRRRGQEARLRCSPMKGHSHVYWYRQLPEEGLKFMVYLQKENIIDESGMPKERFSAEFPKEGPSILRIQQVVRGDSAAYFCASSPIEGDTEAFFGQGTRLTVV.

The gene calls are TRBV5-1 and TRBJ2-1; 10 positions agree with TRBD2. CDR1 and CDR2 (germline): SGHRS, YFSETQ. The J segment lost 7 bases and the V segment lost 6 bases, leaving 7 bases of the junction unmatched. This CDR3 contains 14 residues. CDR3 amino acids: CASIGVSGGNEQFF. The CDR3, as DNA: TGCGCCAGCATTGGGGTTAGCGGGGGGAATGAGCAGTTCTTC.

The chain couples TRBV3-1 (or the pseudogene TRBV3-2) to TRBJ1-5, with 8 bases lining up with TRBD1. The germline gives CDR1 LGHDT, CDR2 YNNKEL (reference sequence). Trimming removed 3 bases from V and 6 bases from J; junction bases left unmatched: 4. The CDR3 has 14 amino acids. The CDR3 protein is CASSHRTGSQPQHF. The CDR3 DNA sequence: TGTGCCAGCAGCCACAGGACAGGGAGTCAGCCCCAGCATTTT.

V is TRBV6-5 and J is TRBJ2-1, with D perhaps TRBD1 (6 bases). The germline CDR1 and CDR2 sequences are MNHEY and SVGAGI. The length of the CDR3 is 16 residues. Trimming cost V 2 bases and J 3 bases, with 14 bases left between them. The CDR3 reads CASSYRRQAIYNEQFF. In DNA, the CDR3 is TGTGCCAGCAGTTACCGCAGACAGGCCATCTACAATGAGCAGTTCTTC.